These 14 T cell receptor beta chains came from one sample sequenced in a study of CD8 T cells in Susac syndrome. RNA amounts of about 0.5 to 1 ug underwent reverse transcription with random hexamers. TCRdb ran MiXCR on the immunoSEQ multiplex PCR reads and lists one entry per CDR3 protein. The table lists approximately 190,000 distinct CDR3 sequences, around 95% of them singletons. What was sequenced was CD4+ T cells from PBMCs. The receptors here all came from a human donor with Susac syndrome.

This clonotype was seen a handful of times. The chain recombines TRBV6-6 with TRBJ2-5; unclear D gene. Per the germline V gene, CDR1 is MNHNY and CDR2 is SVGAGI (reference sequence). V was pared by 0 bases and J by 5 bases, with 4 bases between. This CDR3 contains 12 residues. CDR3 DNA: TGTGCCAGCAGTTACTCTTGGGAGACCCAGTACTTC. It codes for CASSYSWETQYF.

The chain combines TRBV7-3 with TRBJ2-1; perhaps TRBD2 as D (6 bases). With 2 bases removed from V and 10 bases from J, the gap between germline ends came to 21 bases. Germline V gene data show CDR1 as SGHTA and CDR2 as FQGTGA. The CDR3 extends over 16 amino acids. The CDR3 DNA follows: TGTGCCAGCAGCTTAGCGGGGCACTTCTCAAGGGACGAGCAGTTCTTC. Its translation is CASSLAGHFSRDEQFF.

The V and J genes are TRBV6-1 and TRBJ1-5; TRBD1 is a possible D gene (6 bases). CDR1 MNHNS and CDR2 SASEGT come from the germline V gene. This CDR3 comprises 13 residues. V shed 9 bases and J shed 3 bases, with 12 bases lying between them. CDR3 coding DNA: TGTGCCAGTTCTGGACAGTTCAATCAGCCCCAGCATTTT. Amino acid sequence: CASSGQFNQPQHF.

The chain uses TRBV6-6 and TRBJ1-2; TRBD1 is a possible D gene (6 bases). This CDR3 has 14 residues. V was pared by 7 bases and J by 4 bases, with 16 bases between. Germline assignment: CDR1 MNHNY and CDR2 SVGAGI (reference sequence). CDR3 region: CASIRTVPSYGYTF. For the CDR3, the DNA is TGTGCCAGCATACGGACAGTACCCTCCTATGGCTACACCTTC.

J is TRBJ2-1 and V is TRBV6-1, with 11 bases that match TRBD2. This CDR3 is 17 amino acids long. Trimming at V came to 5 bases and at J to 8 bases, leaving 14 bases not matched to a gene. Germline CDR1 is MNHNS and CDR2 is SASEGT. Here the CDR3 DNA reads TGTGCCAGCAGTCGCCGGGCTAGCGGGGGGCTGGGGGATGAGCAGTTCTTC. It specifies CASSRRASGGLGDEQFF.

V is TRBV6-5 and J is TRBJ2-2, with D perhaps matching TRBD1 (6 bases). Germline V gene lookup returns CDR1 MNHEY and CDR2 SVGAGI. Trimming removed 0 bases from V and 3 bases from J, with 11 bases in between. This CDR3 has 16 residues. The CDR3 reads CASSYSAGEYTGELFF. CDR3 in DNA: TGTGCCAGCAGTTACTCAGCAGGGGAATACACCGGGGAGCTGTTTTTT.

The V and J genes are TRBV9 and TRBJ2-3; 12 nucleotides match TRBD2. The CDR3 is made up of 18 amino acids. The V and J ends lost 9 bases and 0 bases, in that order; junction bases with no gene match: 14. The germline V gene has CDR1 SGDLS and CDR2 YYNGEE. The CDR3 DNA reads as TGTGCCACCGTCCCGATCGGACTAGCGGGGAAGAGCACAGATACGCAGTATTTT. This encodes CATVPIGLAGKSTDTQYF.

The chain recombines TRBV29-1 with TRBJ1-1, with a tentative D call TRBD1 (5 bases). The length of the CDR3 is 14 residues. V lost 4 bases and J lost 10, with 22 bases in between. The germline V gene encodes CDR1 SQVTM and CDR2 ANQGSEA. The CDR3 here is CSVGVSQGGPAAFF. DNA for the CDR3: TGCAGCGTTGGGGTTTCGCAGGGAGGGCCTGCAGCTTTCTTT.

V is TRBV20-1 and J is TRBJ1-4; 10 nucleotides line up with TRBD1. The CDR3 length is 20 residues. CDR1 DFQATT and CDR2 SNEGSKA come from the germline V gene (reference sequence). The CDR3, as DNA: TGCAGCACACCCCGGGACAGGGGCCTCCGAATCTCATCAACTAATGAAAAACTGTTTTTT. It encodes CSTPRDRGLRISSTNEKLFF.

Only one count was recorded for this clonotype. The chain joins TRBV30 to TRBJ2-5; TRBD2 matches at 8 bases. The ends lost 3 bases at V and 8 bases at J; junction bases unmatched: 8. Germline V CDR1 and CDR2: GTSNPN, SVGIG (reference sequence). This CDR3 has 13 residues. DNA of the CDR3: TGTGCCTGGAGCCCCCCGGGACTAGAAACCCAGTACTTC. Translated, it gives CAWSPPGLETQYF. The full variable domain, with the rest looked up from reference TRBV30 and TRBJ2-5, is SQTIHQWPATLVQPVGSPLSLECTVEGTSNPNLYWYRQAAGRGLQLLFYSVGIGQISSEVPQNLSASRPQDRQFILSSKKLLLSDSGFYLCAWSPPGLETQYFGPGTRLLVL.

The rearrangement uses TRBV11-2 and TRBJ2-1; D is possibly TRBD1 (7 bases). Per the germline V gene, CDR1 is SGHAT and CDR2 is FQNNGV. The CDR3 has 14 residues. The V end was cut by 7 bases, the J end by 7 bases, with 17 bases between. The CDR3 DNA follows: TGTGCCAGCACCTTGGGCAGGGGGGATAATGAGCAGTTCTTC. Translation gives CASTLGRGDNEQFF. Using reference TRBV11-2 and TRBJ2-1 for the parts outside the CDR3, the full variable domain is EAGVAQSPRYKIIEKRQSVAFWCNPISGHATLYWYQQILGQGPKLLIQFQNNGVVDDSQLPKDRFSAERLKGVDSTLKIQPAKLEDSAVYLCASTLGRGDNEQFFGPGTRLTVL.

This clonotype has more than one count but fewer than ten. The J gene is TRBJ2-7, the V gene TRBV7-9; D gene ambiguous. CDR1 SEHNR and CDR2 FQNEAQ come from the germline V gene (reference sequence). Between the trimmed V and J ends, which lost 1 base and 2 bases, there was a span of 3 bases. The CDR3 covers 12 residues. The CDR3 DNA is TGTGCCAGCAGCTTAGTTCCCTACGAGCAGTACTTC. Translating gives CASSLVPYEQYF.

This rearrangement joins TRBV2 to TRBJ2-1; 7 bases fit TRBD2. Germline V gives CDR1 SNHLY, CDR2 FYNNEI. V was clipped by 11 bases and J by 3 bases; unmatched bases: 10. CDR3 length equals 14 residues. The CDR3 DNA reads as TGTGCCTCCATCCGGGACTATAACTACAATGAGCAGTTCTTC. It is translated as CASIRDYNYNEQFF. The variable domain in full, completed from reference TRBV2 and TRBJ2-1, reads EPEVTQTPSHQVTQMGQEVILRCVPISNHLYFYWYRQILGQKVEFLVSFYNNEISEKSEIFDDQFSVERPDGSNFTLKIRSTKLEDSAMYFCASIRDYNYNEQFFGPGTRLTVL.

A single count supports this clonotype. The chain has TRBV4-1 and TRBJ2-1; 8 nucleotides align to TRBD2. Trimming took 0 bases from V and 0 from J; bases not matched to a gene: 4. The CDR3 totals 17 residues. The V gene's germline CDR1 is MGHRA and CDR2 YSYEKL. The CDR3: CASSQDPSGGSYNEQFF. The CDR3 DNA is TGCGCCAGCAGCCAAGATCCGAGCGGGGGCTCCTACAATGAGCAGTTCTTC.